The clone carrying this T cell receptor (beta chain) was detected only once. The antigen remains unidentified. The sample originates from a study of cytomegalovirus exposure and HLA in healthy donors. Regarding the study as a whole: Highly shared sequence variants in one cluster were likely a sequencing artifact. In a later analysis, DRB1 alleles had the most associated TCRs; HLA-C alleles the fewest.

The V gene lost 2 bases and the J gene lost 3 bases, with 13 bases spanning the gap. Germline V CDR1 and CDR2: SGHNT, YENEEA. CDR3 length equals 15 residues. The PCR was carried out with 60 Vbeta primers and 13 Jbeta primers. Produced via immunoSEQ multiplex PCR; TCRdb's table is partial and in-frame only. The table lists about 160,000 clones, 70% to 80% of them singletons. The sequencing input was PBMCs. This receptor was obtained from a middle-aged man in good health and CMV-seronegative. The chain is built from TRBV11-3 and TRBJ1-1; D is undetermined. The CDR3 region has the DNA TGTGCCAGCAGCTTATCTGCCCGGGGAGACACTGAAGCTTTCTTT. The encoded protein is CASSLSARGDTEAFF.